What follows are 9 T cell receptor beta chains derived from one specimen sequenced in a study of blood T cell repertoires in COVID-19. Assay: immunoSEQ multiplex PCR; the TCRdb copy retains only in-frame clones and omits some. Of 110,000 or so clones in the sample, 75% to 90% are singletons; the top ten hold around 8.5%. Input material: peripheral blood. Receptor source: a woman aged 40 to 50 with acute or convalescent COVID-19.

The chain recombines TRBV28 with TRBJ1-5; 9 nucleotides align to TRBD1. Germline CDR1 MDHEN, CDR2 SYDVKM. V dropped 7 bases and J dropped 7; count of bases not matched to a gene: 11. The CDR3 contains 15 residues. The CDR3 DNA follows: TGTGCCAGCAAGGGGGCGGGACAGGGTGGACAGCCCCAGCATTTT. Its protein product is CASKGAGQGGQPQHF.

The V call is TRBV2, the J call TRBJ2-3; maybe TRBD1 (6 bases). The V end was cut by 6 bases, the J end by 0 bases, with 16 bases between. Per the germline V gene, CDR1 is SNHLY and CDR2 is FYNNEI. The CDR3 sequence is 16 residues long. CDR3 loop: CASRGGVGVSTDTQYF. The CDR3 coding sequence is TGTGCCAGCAGAGGGGGAGTGGGGGTCAGCACAGATACGCAGTATTTT.

The chain couples TRBV11-2 to TRBJ1-5; perhaps TRBD1 as D (5 bases). Trimming took off 2 bases at V and 4 bases at J, with 12 bases between the two ends. The CDR3 length is 15 residues. Germline loops: CDR1 SGHAT, CDR2 FQNNGV. The CDR3 DNA is TGTGCCAGCAGCTTAATGTCAGGGATTAATCAGCCCCAGCATTTT. Its translation: CASSLMSGINQPQHF.

This clone was picked up a small number of times. V gene TRBV6-5 combines with J gene TRBJ2-1; the D gene is possibly TRBD1 (5 bases). The germline V and J ends were trimmed by 6 bases and 4 bases, with 13 bases remaining between them. The CDR3 is made up of 14 amino acids. Per the germline V gene, CDR1 is MNHEY and CDR2 is SVGAGI. CDR3 amino acids: CASSRVPLYNEQFF. As DNA, the CDR3 is TGTGCCAGCAGCAGGGTTCCCCTTTACAATGAGCAGTTCTTC.

The chain joins TRBV5-1 to TRBJ2-3; 7 bases fit TRBD2. V lost 0 bases, J lost 6 bases, and 4 bases stayed unmatched. Germline V gene lookup returns CDR1 SGHRS and CDR2 YFSETQ. This CDR3 comprises 14 residues. The CDR3 spells CASSLVGGVDTQYF. As DNA, the CDR3 is TGCGCCAGCAGCTTGGTTGGGGGGGTCGATACGCAGTATTTT. Looking up the rest from reference TRBV5-1 and TRBJ2-3 gives the full variable domain: KAGVTQTPRYLIKTRGQQVTLSCSPISGHRSVSWYQQTPGQGLQFLFEYFSETQRNKGNFPGRFSGRQFSNSRSEMNVSTLELGDSALYLCASSLVGGVDTQYFGPGTRLTVL.

A few counts support this clone. The chain carries TRBV9 and TRBJ2-1; 9 bases agree with TRBD2. V trimming: 0 bases; J trimming: 6 bases; junction bases outside the gene matches: 10. Germline-derived CDR1 and CDR2 are SGDLS and YYNGEE. The CDR3 runs to 17 residues. CDR3 bases: TGTGCCAGCAGCGTAGCTAGCGGGGCCCTCGGGCCCAATGAGCAGTTCTTC. Its translation: CASSVASGALGPNEQFF. Combining the CDR3 with reference TRBV9 and TRBJ2-1 gives the whole variable domain DSGVTQTPKHLITATGQRVTLRCSPRSGDLSVYWYQQSLDQGLQFLIQYYNGEERAKGNILERFSAQQFPDLHSELNLSSLELGDSALYFCASSVASGALGPNEQFFGPGTRLTVL.

This clone was observed once. The DNA for the CDR3 is TGTGCCAGCAGCCAAGATGCGGGACAGGGGACTCAGCCCCAGCATTTT. Protein product: CASSQDAGQGTQPQHF. The chain is built from TRBV3-1 (or the pseudogene TRBV3-2) and TRBJ1-5; 10 bases align to TRBD1. CDR3 length: 16 residues. Germline CDR1 reads LGHDT; CDR2 reads YNNKEL (reference sequence). V gave up 0 bases and J gave up 6 bases; unmatched junction bases: 5.

The genes are TRBV9 and TRBJ1-1; 9 bases are shared with TRBD1. V dropped 0 bases and J dropped 4; count of bases not matched to a gene: 4. This CDR3 comprises 15 residues. The germline gives CDR1 SGDLS, CDR2 YYNGEE. The CDR3 reads CASSVEGQGSTEAFF. DNA for the CDR3: TGTGCCAGCAGCGTAGAGGGACAGGGAAGCACTGAAGCTTTCTTT.

This chain joins TRBV5-1 and TRBJ2-1; 11 nucleotides align to TRBD1. J lost 0 bases, V lost 4 bases, and 6 bases had no gene match. CDR1 is SGHRS, CDR2 YFSETQ, per germline. The CDR3 is made up of 17 amino acids. The DNA for the CDR3 is TGCGCCAGCAGCAGGGACAGGGGGTTCAGCTCCTACAATGAGCAGTTCTTC. Translating it yields CASSRDRGFSSYNEQFF.